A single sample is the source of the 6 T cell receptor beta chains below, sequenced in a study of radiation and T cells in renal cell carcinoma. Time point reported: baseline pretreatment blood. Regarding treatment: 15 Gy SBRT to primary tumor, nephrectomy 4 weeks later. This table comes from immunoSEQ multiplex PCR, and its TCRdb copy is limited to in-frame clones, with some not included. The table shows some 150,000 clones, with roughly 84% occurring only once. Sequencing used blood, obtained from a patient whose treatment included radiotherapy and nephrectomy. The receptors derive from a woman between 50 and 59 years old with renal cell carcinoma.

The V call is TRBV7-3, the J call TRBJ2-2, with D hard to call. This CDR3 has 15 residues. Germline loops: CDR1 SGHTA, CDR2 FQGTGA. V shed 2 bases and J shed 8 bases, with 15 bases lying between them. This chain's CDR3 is CASSLVPDLGGELFF. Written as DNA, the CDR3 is TGTGCCAGCAGCTTAGTCCCGGATCTAGGAGGGGAGCTGTTTTTT.

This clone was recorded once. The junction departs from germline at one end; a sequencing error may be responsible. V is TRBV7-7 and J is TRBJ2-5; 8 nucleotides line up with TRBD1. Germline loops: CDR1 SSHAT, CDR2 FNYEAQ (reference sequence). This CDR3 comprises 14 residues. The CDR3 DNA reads TGTGCTAGCAGCTTAGCTGGGACAGGAGAGACCCAGTACTTC. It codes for CASSLAGTGETQYF.

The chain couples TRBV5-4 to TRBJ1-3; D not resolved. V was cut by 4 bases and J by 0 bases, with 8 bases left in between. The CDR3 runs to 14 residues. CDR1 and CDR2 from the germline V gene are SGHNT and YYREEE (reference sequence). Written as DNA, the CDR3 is TGTGCCAGCAGCAGCGGAATCTCTGGAAACACCATATATTTT. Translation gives CASSSGISGNTIYF.

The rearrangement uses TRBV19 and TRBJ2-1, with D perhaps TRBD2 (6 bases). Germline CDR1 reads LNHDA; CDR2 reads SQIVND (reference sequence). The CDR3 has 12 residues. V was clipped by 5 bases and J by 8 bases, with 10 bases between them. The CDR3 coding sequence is TGTGCCAGTAGTCTCAGGGACTATGAGCAGTTCTTC. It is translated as CASSLRDYEQFF.

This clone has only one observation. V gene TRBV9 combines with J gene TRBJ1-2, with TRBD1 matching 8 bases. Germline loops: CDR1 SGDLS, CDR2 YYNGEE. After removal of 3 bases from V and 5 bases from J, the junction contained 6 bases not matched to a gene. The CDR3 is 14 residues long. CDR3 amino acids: CASSEDRVPYGYTF. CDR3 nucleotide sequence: TGTGCCAGCAGCGAGGACAGGGTGCCATATGGCTACACCTTC.

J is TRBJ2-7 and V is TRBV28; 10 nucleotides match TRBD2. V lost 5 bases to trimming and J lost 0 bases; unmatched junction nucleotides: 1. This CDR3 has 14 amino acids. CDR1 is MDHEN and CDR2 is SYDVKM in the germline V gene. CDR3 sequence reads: CASSSGGVSYEQYF. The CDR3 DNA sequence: TGTGCCAGCAGTAGCGGGGGGGTCTCCTACGAGCAGTACTTC.